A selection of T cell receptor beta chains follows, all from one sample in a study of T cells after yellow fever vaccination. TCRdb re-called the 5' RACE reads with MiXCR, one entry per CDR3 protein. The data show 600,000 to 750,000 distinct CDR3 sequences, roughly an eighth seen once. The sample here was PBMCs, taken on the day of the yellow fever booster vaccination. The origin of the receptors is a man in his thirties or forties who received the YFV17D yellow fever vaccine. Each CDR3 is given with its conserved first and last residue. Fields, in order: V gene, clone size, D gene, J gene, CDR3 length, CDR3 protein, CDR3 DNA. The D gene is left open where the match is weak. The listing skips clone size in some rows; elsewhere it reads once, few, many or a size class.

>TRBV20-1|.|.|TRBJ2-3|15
CSAISRVSSTDTQYF
TGCAGTGCTATATCTAGGGTCTCTAGCACAGATACGCAGTATTTT
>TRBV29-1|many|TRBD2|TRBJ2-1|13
CSAAGDQYNEQFF
TGCAGCGCCGCGGGGGACCAATACAATGAGCAGTTCTTC
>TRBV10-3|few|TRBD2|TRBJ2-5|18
CAISESGAYSGRLETQYF
TGTGCCATCAGTGAGTCGGGGGCCTATAGCGGGAGGCTCGAGACCCAGTACTTC
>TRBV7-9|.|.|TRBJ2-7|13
CASSPRGKYEQYF
TGTGCCAGCAGCCCACGAGGGAAATACGAGCAGTACTTC
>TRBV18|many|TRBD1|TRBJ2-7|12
CASSKDRAEQYF
TGTGCCAGCTCAAAGGACAGGGCCGAGCAGTACTTC
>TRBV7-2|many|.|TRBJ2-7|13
CASSLGGGQRVHF
TGTGCCAGCAGCTTAGGCGGCGGGCAGAGGGTACACTTC
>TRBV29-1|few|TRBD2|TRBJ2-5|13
CSVGLAGGETQYF
TGCAGCGTTGGACTAGCGGGAGGAGAGACCCAGTACTTC
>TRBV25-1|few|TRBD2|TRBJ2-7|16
CASSDTSARSSYEQYF
TGTGCCAGCAGTGATACTAGCGCGAGGAGCTCCTACGAGCAGTACTTC
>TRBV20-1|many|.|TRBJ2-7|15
CSASIRGGGFDEQYF
TGCAGTGCTTCAATCCGCGGAGGGGGATTCGACGAGCAGTACTTC
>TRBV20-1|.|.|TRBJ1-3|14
CSARGQSAGNTIYF
TGCAGTGCTAGAGGACAGAGTGCTGGAAACACCATATATTTT
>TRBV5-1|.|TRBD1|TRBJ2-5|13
CATGGQGRETQYF
TGCGCCACCGGAGGACAGGGGCGAGAGACCCAGTACTTC
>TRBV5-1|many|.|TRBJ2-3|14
CASSRTAGTDTQYF
TGCGCCAGCAGCAGAACAGCAGGCACAGATACGCAGTATTTT
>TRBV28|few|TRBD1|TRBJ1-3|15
CASSHTGARGNTIYF
TGTGCCAGCAGCCATACAGGGGCCCGGGGAAACACCATATATTTT
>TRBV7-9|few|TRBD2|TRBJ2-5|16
CASSRRGTGGQETQYF
TGTGCCAGCAGCCGGCGAGGGACGGGGGGCCAAGAGACCCAGTACTTC
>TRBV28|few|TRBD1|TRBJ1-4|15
CASRPTGQGNEKLFF
TGTGCCAGCCGACCGACGGGACAGGGTAATGAAAAACTGTTTTTT
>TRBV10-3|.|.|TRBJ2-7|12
CAIGESSYEQYF
TGTGCCATTGGAGAAAGCTCCTACGAGCAGTACTTC
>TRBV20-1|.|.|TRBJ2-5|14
CSANQRSAQETQYF
TGCAGTGCCAACCAGCGTAGCGCGCAAGAGACCCAGTACTTC
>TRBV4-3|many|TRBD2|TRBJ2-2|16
CASSQEASGNTGELFF
TGCGCCAGCAGCCAAGAAGCTAGCGGTAACACCGGGGAGCTGTTTTTT
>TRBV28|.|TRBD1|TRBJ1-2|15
CASSYSDRVDYGYTF
TGTGCCAGCAGTTATTCAGACAGGGTCGATTATGGCTACACCTTC
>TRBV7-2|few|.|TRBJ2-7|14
CASTPYRESYEQYF
TGTGCCAGCACCCCCTACCGGGAATCCTACGAGCAGTACTTC
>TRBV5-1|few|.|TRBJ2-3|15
CASGRGPIGTDTQYF
TGCGCCAGCGGAAGGGGACCGATTGGCACAGATACGCAGTATTTT
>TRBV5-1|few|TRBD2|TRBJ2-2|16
CASSIGAGGRTGELFF
TGCGCCAGCAGTATTGGCGCGGGAGGACGCACCGGGGAGCTGTTTTTT
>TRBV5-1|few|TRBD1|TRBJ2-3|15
CASSHDRASTDTQYF
TGCGCCAGCAGCCACGACAGGGCTAGCACAGATACGCAGTATTTT
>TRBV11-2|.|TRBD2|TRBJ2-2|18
CASSLDASGSYGSGELFF
TGTGCCAGCAGCTTAGATGCTAGCGGGAGTTATGGGTCCGGGGAGCTGTTTTTT
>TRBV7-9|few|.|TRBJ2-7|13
CASSKLRGGEQYF
TGTGCCAGCAGCAAACTCAGGGGAGGCGAGCAGTACTTC
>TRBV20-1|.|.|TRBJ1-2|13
CSATRDTNYGYTF
TGCAGTGCTACCCGGGACACGAACTATGGCTACACCTTC
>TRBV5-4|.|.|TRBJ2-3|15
CASSLYGGPTDTQYF
TGTGCCAGCAGCTTGTATGGCGGACCCACAGATACGCAGTATTTT
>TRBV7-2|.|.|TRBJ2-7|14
CASSLLGKGGEQYF
TGTGCCAGCAGCTTATTAGGAAAGGGAGGCGAGCAGTACTTC
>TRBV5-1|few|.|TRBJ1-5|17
CASSLAGVGIGNQPQHF
TGCGCCAGCAGCTTGGCCGGCGTCGGGATTGGCAATCAGCCCCAGCATTTT
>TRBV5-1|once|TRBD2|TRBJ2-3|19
CASSLPRLAGASSTDTQYF
TGCGCCAGCAGCTTGCCCAGACTAGCGGGCGCATCTAGCACAGATACGCAGTATTTT
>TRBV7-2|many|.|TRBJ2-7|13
CASSQTWGYEQYF
TGTGCCAGCAGCCAGACATGGGGCTACGAGCAGTACTTC
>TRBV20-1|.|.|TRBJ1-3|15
CSASGTLSSGNTIYF
TGCAGTGCTTCAGGGACCTTGAGCTCTGGAAACACCATATATTTT
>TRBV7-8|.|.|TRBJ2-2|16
CASRQGRGRRTGELFF
TGTGCCAGCAGACAGGGACGGGGAAGACGCACCGGGGAGCTGTTTTTT
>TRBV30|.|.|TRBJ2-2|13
CAWTQTSSGELFF
TGTGCCTGGACCCAGACTTCGTCCGGGGAGCTGTTTTTT
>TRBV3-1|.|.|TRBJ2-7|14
CASSQQPQVDEQYF
TGTGCCAGCAGCCAGCAGCCTCAAGTGGACGAGCAGTACTTC
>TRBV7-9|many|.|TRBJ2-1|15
CASSFSQGHYNEQFF
TGTGCCAGCAGCTTTTCCCAGGGCCACTACAATGAGCAGTTCTTC
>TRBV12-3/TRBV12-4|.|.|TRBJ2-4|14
CASRIVGKTGIQYF
TGTGCCAGCAGGATAGTGGGTAAAACGGGCATTCAGTACTTC
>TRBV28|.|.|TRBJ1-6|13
CASSFGNNSPLHF
TGTGCCAGCAGTTTCGGTAACAATTCACCCCTCCACTTT